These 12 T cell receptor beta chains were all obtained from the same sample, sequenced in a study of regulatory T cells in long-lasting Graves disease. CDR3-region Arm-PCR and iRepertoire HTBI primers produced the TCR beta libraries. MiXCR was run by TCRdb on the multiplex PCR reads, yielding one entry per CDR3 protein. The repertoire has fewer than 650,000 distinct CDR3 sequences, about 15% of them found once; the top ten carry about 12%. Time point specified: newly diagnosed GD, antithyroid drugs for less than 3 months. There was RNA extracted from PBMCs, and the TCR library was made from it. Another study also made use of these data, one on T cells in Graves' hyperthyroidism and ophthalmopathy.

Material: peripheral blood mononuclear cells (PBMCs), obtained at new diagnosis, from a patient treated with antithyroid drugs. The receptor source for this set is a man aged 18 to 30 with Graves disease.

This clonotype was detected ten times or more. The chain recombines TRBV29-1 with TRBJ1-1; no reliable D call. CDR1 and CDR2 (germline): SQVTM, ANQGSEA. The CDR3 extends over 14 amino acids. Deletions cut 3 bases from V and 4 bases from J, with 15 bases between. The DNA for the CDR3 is TGCAGCGTTGAGGCGACGGCTGGGCGCACTGAAGCTTTCTTT. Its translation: CSVEATAGRTEAFF.

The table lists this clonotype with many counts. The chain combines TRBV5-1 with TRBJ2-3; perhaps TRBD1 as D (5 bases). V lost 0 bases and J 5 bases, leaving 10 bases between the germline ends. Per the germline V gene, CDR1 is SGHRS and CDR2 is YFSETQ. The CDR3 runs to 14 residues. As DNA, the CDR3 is TGCGCCAGCAGCTTGGAAGCAGGGAAAGATACGCAGTATTTT. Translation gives CASSLEAGKDTQYF. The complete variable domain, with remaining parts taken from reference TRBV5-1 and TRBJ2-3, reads KAGVTQTPRYLIKTRGQQVTLSCSPISGHRSVSWYQQTPGQGLQFLFEYFSETQRNKGNFPGRFSGRQFSNSRSEMNVSTLELGDSALYLCASSLEAGKDTQYFGPGTRLTVL.

In DNA, the CDR3 is TGTGCCAGCTCACGAACAATACTAGCGGAGCACTACGAGCAGTACTTC. Its protein is CASSRTILAEHYEQYF. The V gene is TRBV18, the J gene TRBJ2-7; 8 nucleotides match TRBD2. The CDR3 is 16 amino acids. CDR1 KGHSH and CDR2 LQKENI come from the germline V gene. With V trimmed by 4 bases and J by 3 bases, 11 bases remained unmatched.

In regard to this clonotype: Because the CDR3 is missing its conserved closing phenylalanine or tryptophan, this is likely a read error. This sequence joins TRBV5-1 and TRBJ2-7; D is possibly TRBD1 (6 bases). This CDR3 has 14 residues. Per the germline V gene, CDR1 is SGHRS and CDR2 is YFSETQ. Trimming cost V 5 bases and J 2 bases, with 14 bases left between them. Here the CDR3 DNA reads TGCGCCAGCAGTCGTACAGGGAGCGCCTACGAGCAGTACTCC. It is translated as CASSRTGSAYEQYS.

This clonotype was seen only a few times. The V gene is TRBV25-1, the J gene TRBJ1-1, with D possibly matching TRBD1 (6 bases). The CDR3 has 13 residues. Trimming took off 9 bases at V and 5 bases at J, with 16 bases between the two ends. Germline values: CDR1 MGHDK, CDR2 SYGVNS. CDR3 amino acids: CASEQGSGTEAFF. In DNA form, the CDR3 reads TGTGCCAGTGAACAGGGAAGCGGGACTGAAGCTTTCTTT. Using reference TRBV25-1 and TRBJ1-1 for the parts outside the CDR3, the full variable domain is EADIYQTPRYLVIGTGKKITLECSQTMGHDKMYWYQQDPGMELHLIHYSYGVNSTEKGDLSSESTVSRIRTEHFPLTLESARPSHTSQYLCASEQGSGTEAFFGQGTRLTVV.

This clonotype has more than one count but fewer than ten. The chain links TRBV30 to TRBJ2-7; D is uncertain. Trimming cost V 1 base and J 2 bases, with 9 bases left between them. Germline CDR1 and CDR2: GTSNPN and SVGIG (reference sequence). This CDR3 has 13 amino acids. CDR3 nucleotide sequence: TGTGCCTGGAGTGGTCAGCAAGCCTACGAGCAGTACTTC. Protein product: CAWSGQQAYEQYF.

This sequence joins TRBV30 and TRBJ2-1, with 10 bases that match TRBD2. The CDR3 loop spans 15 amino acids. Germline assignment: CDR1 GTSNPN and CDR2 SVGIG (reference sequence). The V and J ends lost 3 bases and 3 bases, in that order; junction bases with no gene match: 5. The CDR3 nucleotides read TGTGCCTGGAGAGAACTAGCGGGGCTCTACAATGAGCAGTTCTTC. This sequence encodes CAWRELAGLYNEQFF.

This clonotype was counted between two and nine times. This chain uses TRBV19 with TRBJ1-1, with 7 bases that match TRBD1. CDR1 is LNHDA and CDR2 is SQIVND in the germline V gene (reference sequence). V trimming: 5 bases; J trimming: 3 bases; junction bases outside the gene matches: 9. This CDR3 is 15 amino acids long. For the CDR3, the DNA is TGTGCCAGTAGTCTCGACAGGGTGGGGGACACTGAAGCTTTCTTT. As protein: CASSLDRVGDTEAFF.

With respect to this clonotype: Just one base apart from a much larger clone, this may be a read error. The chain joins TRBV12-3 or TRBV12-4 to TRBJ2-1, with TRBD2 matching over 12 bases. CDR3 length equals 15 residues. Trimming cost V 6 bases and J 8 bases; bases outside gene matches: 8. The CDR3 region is CASRQTSGRLDEQFF. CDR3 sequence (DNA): TGTGCCAGCAGACAGACTAGCGGGAGATTGGATGAGCAGTTCTTC.

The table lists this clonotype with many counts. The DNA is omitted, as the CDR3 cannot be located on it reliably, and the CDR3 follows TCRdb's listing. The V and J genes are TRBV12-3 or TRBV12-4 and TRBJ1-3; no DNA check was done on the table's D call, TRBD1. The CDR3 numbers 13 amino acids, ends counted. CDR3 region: CASSFGAGNTIYF.

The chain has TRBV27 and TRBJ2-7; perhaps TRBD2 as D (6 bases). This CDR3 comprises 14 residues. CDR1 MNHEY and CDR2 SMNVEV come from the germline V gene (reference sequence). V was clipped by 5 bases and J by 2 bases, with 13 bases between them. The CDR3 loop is CASSTFRGTYEQYF. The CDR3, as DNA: TGTGCCAGCAGTACCTTCCGGGGGACCTACGAGCAGTACTTC.

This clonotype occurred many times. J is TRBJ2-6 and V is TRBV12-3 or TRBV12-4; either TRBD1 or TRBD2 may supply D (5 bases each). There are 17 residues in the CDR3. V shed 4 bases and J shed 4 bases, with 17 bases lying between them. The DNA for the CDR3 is TGTGCCAGCAGTTCCTCCGGGACCTTGGGGGGGGCCAACGTCCTGACTTTC. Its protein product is CASSSSGTLGGANVLTF.